The next 14 T cell receptor beta chains were all read from a single sample in a study of Ad26.COV2.S vaccination and SARS-CoV-2 variants. Treatment of the sample: 19 received Ad26.COV2.S at low or high dose, single or two shots; 5 received placebo; per-sample allocation not given. Samples came from day 63 after the first vaccine or placebo injection. The data were produced by immunoSEQ multiplex PCR, yet TCRdb's version contains in-frame clones alone and is incomplete. The sample lists about 330,000 clones, almost 90% occurring once. Sequences were derived from peripheral blood, sampled in a trial of Ad26.COV2.S vaccine versus placebo. All receptors come from a person aged 18-60 years who received the Ad26.COV2.S COVID-19 vaccine or a placebo.

V is TRBV28 and J is TRBJ1-2, with TRBD1 as a possible D gene (5 bases). The V end was cut by 7 bases, the J end by 8 bases, with 20 bases between. The CDR3 totals 14 residues. CDR1 is MDHEN, CDR2 SYDVKM, per germline. CDR3 region: CASTPHSGIYGYTF. The CDR3 DNA reads TGTGCCAGCACCCCGCACTCAGGGATATACGGCTACACCTTC.

The chain joins TRBV11-2 to TRBJ2-5; D is uncertain. The CDR3 is made up of 12 amino acids. Germline V lookup: CDR1 SGHAT, CDR2 FQNNGV. The V end lost 1 base, the J end lost 5 bases, and 5 bases lay between the germline ends. The CDR3 region has the DNA TGTGCCAGCAGCTTAGGTTCGGAGACCCAGTACTTC. It codes for CASSLGSETQYF.

This clone came up a few times. V usage is TRBV6-5 and J usage is TRBJ1-5; D gene ambiguous. Germline V gives CDR1 MNHEY, CDR2 SVGAGI. V was cut by 7 bases and J by 0 bases, with 13 bases left in between. This CDR3 contains 15 residues. In nucleotides, the CDR3 is TGTGCCAGCACCGGTCAGCTAATTAGCAATCAGCCCCAGCATTTT. This gives the protein CASTGQLISNQPQHF.

Worth noting for this clone: Other DNA sequences in this specimen translate into the identical CDR3. The rearrangement links TRBV9 to TRBJ2-3; D possibly uses TRBD1 or TRBD2 (6 bases each). Trimming shortened V by 0 bases and J by 1 base, and 9 bases separated the two germline ends. The CDR3 runs 15 residues. Germline values: CDR1 SGDLS, CDR2 YYNGEE. The CDR3 DNA follows: TGTGCCAGCAGCGTAGCCGGGGGCGGCACAGATACGCAGTATTTT. Translated, it gives CASSVAGGGTDTQYF.

V and J are TRBV14 and TRBJ1-4; 11 bases match TRBD1. The germline V gene has CDR1 SGHDN and CDR2 FVKESK. The trim removed 5 bases at V and 3 bases at J, leaving 8 bases unmatched. This CDR3 is built from 17 residues. This CDR3 is CASSYGQGARSNEKLFF. The CDR3, as DNA: TGTGCCAGCAGCTACGGACAGGGGGCGCGATCTAATGAAAAACTGTTTTTT.

The chain uses TRBV6-5 and TRBJ1-3; D unclear. Trimming took off 2 bases at V and 4 bases at J, with 15 bases between the two ends. The CDR3 extends over 16 amino acids. Germline CDR1 reads MNHEY; CDR2 reads SVGAGI. The CDR3, as DNA: TGTGCCAGCAGTTACGGATGGGGATTGACGGGAAACACCATATATTTT. It encodes CASSYGWGLTGNTIYF.

This clone was detected only once. The gene calls are TRBV2 and TRBJ2-1; D not resolved. V was cut by 0 bases and J by 7 bases, with 10 bases left in between. There are 14 residues in the CDR3. Germline loops: CDR1 SNHLY, CDR2 FYNNEI. CDR3 sequence (DNA): TGTGCCAGCAGTGAAGCAGAGTGGAGAAATGAGCAGTTCTTC. Translating gives CASSEAEWRNEQFF.

The V call is TRBV11-3, the J call TRBJ2-7, with TRBD1 matching over 12 bases. Germline assignment: CDR1 SGHNT and CDR2 YENEEA. The CDR3 sequence is 17 residues long. V was clipped by 0 bases and J by 2 bases; unmatched bases: 5. The CDR3 loop is CASSLEAGQGAPYEQYV. CDR3 sequence (DNA): TGTGCCAGCAGCTTAGAGGCGGGACAGGGGGCGCCCTACGAGCAGTACGTC.

V is TRBV4-3 and J is TRBJ2-1; D remains ambiguous. CDR1 is LGHNA, CDR2 YSLEER, per germline. V lost 0 bases, J lost 0 bases, and 6 bases lay in between. The CDR3 runs to 15 residues. The CDR3, as DNA: TGCGCCAGCAGCCAAGATTTGAACTCCTACAATGAGCAGTTCTTC. As protein: CASSQDLNSYNEQFF.

Here the CDR3 DNA reads TGCGCCAGCAGCTTGGGCACAGGGTACCCTGAAGCTTTCTTT. Translation gives CASSLGTGYPEAFF. The chain links TRBV5-1 to TRBJ1-1, with a weak D call TRBD1 (6 bases). Deletions cut 0 bases from V and 6 bases from J, with 12 bases between. CDR1 SGHRS and CDR2 YFSETQ come from the germline V gene. This CDR3 has 14 residues.

The chain carries TRBV18 and TRBJ2-5; D is uncertain. CDR1 KGHSH and CDR2 LQKENI come from the germline V gene. The germline V and J ends were trimmed by 3 bases and 2 bases, with 7 bases remaining between them. The CDR3 is 13 amino acids. The CDR3 bases are TGTGCCAGCTCACCCACAGTACAAGAGACCCAGTACTTC. This gives the protein CASSPTVQETQYF. Based on the CDR3 plus reference TRBV18 and TRBJ2-5, the full variable domain is NAGVMQNPRHLVRRRGQEARLRCSPMKGHSHVYWYRQLPEEGLKFMVYLQKENIIDESGMPKERFSAEFPKEGPSILRIQQVVRGDSAAYFCASSPTVQETQYFGPGTRLLVL.

This clone was detected only a few times. This chain connects TRBV27 to TRBJ2-7, with a weak D call TRBD1 (5 bases). The CDR3 sequence is 13 residues long. Per germline, CDR1 MNHEY and CDR2 SMNVEV (reference sequence). Trimming removed 2 bases from V and 0 bases from J, with 5 bases in between. CDR3 nucleotides: TGTGCCAGCAGTTTACAGGGCTCCTACGAGCAGTACTTC. Its protein is CASSLQGSYEQYF.

This chain uses TRBV27 with TRBJ1-2; D ambiguous. V lost 6 bases and J lost 7, with 12 bases in between. The CDR3 runs to 12 residues. Germline loops: CDR1 MNHEY, CDR2 SMNVEV (reference sequence). The CDR3 sequence is CASREGLGGYTF. CDR3 coding DNA: TGTGCCAGCAGAGAAGGTTTGGGTGGCTACACCTTC.

The gene calls are TRBV11-2 and TRBJ2-3, with D unresolved. This CDR3 contains 15 residues. Trimming removed 1 base at V and 2 bases at J, with 10 bases between. Germline assignment: CDR1 SGHAT and CDR2 FQNNGV. This chain's CDR3 is CASSLAARFTDTQYF. DNA of the CDR3: TGTGCCAGCAGCTTAGCTGCTAGGTTCACAGATACGCAGTATTTT.